This T cell receptor (beta chain) was sequenced in a study of CD8 T cells in ankylosing spondylitis (dated by TCRdb to 2017 to 2019). About the study as a whole: The study set out to find disease-linked TCR variants by profiling T cell receptor beta repertoires in ankylosing spondylitis patients and healthy donors. Peripheral blood was sampled, and synovial fluid was also collected from ankylosing spondylitis patients. The whole study cohort included over 85 healthy donors and around 25 ankylosing spondylitis patients.

Synovial fluid samples were matched to blood samples from the same ankylosing spondylitis patients. Concerning this clonotype: No antigen is known for it. No much larger clone is present one base from it, and per-base qualities are unavailable.

Sequencer: Illumina HiSeq 2500. Quantitative 5'-RACE with molecular barcodes was the method used to prepare the TCR beta libraries. In the original analysis: A new computational method, built on a probabilistic model of VDJ rearrangement, was used to identify disease-linked TCR variants. The public reads were run again by TCRdb, first through fastp at Q25 and then through MiXCR, and only productive beta chains were kept. Each record represents a unique CDR3 protein, reported with the most common genes and DNA among its rows. TCRdb, not the original authors, processed these V and J calls. Across this sample there are roughly 140,000 distinct CDR3 sequences, with 40% to 50% seen only once. 13% to 15% of the sample is taken by the ten largest. Results and caveats for the whole study, not just this receptor: A TCR beta motif of roughly 8 highly homologous amino acid variants appeared characteristic of blood from ankylosing spondylitis patients. The disease-linked clones had a CD8+ phenotype and were found at relatively low frequencies in peripheral blood. The disease-linked clones were reported to be significantly enriched in matched synovial fluid samples from ankylosing spondylitis patients. Some motif variants were previously reported in synovial fluid and blood of reactive arthritis patients, suggesting common disease-initiation mechanisms.

V was cut back by 1 base and J by 2 bases, leaving a gap of 6 bases between them. The germline V gene provides CDR1 LGHNA and CDR2 YNFKEQ. From its cysteine to its phenylalanine, the CDR3 spans 14 amino acids. The read is trimmed to its CDR3 DNA, 42 bases read in frame from base 1. The chain couples TRBV4-2 to TRBJ1-5; TRBD1 is a weak D gene call, 5 bases matching. Material: synovial fluid, either unsorted or a sorted T cell fraction (not recorded which). This receptor was taken from a male donor with ankylosing spondylitis. The CDR3 loop reads CASSQGGRNQPQHF. The DNA reads TGTGCCAGCAGCCAAGGGGGACGCAATCAGCCCCAGCATTTT.